A few counts support the clone carrying this TCR beta chain. The data stem from a study of blood T cell repertoires in COVID-19. Measured with immunoSEQ multiplex PCR; TCRdb has only the in-frame clones, and not every one. The table includes roughly 250,000 clones, around 82% detected once. Sequencing was carried out using peripheral blood. The receptor's source is a woman aged 70-85 years with acute or convalescent COVID-19.

In nucleotides, the CDR3 is TGTGCCAGCAGCGTAGCGGGGGGCCGCTATGAGCAGTTCTTC. This encodes CASSVAGGRYEQFF. The chain has TRBV9 and TRBJ2-1, with D possibly being TRBD2 (7 bases). V dropped 0 bases and J dropped 8 bases, with 12 bases sitting between them. Per germline, CDR1 SGDLS and CDR2 YYNGEE. This CDR3 is built from 14 residues.